This T cell receptor beta chain is drawn from a study of lung T cells in sarcoidosis with Löfgren's syndrome. This clonotype has just a few counts. Its antigen is undetermined. Study-wide results and caveats: Versus controls, Löfgren's syndrome patients reportedly showed TRAV12-1 and TRBV2 as most expanded.

The CDR3 is made up of 16 amino acids. V lost 4 bases to trimming and J lost 8 bases; unmatched junction nucleotides: 18. CDR1 SGHDT and CDR2 YYEEEE come from the germline V gene. A single record per CDR3 protein comes from TCRdb applying MiXCR to the reads. The sample shows tens of thousands of distinct CDR3 sequences, 20% to 25% of them seen only once. The sequence derives from a human donor with sarcoidosis (Löfgren's syndrome or another form), or a control subject (not recorded which). The gene calls are TRBV5-6 and TRBJ2-7; TRBD1 agrees at 7 bases. The sequenced material came from CD4+ T cells from PBMCs. CDR3 in DNA: TGTGCCAGCAGCCTGCGAGGGACAGCCGCACCTACGAAGCAGTACGTC. Translating it yields CASSLRGTAAPTKQYV.